This is a list of T cell receptor beta chains from one sample in a study of blood T cell repertoires in COVID-19. The repertoire was sequenced with immunoSEQ multiplex PCR; TCRdb's copy has only in-frame clones and lacks some. The data contain about 160,000 clones, about 93% of them seen just once; the ten biggest clones take up about 5%. The sample consisted of peripheral blood. The receptor set was obtained from a woman aged 45-65 years with acute or convalescent COVID-19. CDR3s include the opening cysteine and the closing phenylalanine or tryptophan. The D gene is left open where the match is weak. Clone size appears in some rows only: once, few, many, or a class for an expanded clone.

D: TRBD1; size: NA; J: TRBJ2-5; V: TRBV27; CDR3: CASSLYRTGGETQYF; DNA: TGTGCCAGCAGTTTATATCGGACAGGGGGGGAGACCCAGTACTTC
D: TRBD1; size: NA; J: TRBJ1-3; V: TRBV7-6; CDR3: CASSPLDRAIGNTIYF; DNA: TGTGCCAGCAGCCCACTGGACAGGGCCATTGGAAACACCATATATTTT
D: TRBD1; size: NA; J: TRBJ2-2; V: TRBV28; CDR3: CASRSDREVAGELFF; DNA: TGTGCCAGCAGATCGGACAGGGAGGTCGCCGGGGAGCTGTTTTTT
D: TRBD1; size: NA; J: TRBJ1-5; V: TRBV5-1; CDR3: CASRWGQGTNEPQHF; DNA: TGCGCCAGCAGATGGGGACAGGGGACGAATGAGCCCCAGCATTTT
D: NA; size: NA; J: TRBJ1-2; V: TRBV12-3/TRBV12-4; CDR3: CASSLKSGGYTF; DNA: TGTGCCAGCAGTTTAAAGTCAGGTGGCTACACCTTC
D: TRBD1; size: NA; J: TRBJ1-1; V: TRBV6-5; CDR3: CASSSGGRFTTEAFF; DNA: TGTGCCAGCAGTTCAGGGGGGAGGTTCACCACTGAAGCTTTCTTT
D: TRBD2; size: NA; J: TRBJ2-5; V: TRBV6-6; CDR3: CASSYSITGGETQYF; DNA: TGTGCCAGCAGTTACTCGATAACCGGGGGGGAGACCCAGTACTTC
D: NA; size: NA; J: TRBJ2-7; V: TRBV4-2; CDR3: CASSPTGGSSYEQYF; DNA: TGTGCCAGCAGCCCCACCGGAGGGAGCTCCTACGAGCAGTACTTC
D: NA; size: NA; J: TRBJ2-2; V: TRBV19; CDR3: CASSSPRSTGELFF; DNA: TGTGCCAGTAGTAGTCCGCGCTCCACCGGGGAGCTGTTTTTT
D: NA; size: once; J: TRBJ1-2; V: TRBV7-8; CDR3: CASSLGQEGYTF; DNA: TGTGCCAGCAGCTTAGGACAGGAGGGCTACACCTTC
D: NA; size: NA; J: TRBJ1-1; V: TRBV6-5; CDR3: CASSYRRMNTEAFF; DNA: TGTGCCAGCAGTTACCGCAGAATGAACACTGAAGCTTTCTTT
D: NA; size: NA; J: TRBJ2-7; V: TRBV6-5; CDR3: CASSYAAGVRYEQYF; DNA: TGTGCCAGCAGTTACGCCGCAGGGGTAAGGTACGAGCAGTACTTC
D: TRBD2; size: NA; J: TRBJ2-7; V: TRBV28; CDR3: CASSLAGATYEQYF; DNA: TGTGCCAGCAGTTTAGCGGGAGCTACCTACGAGCAGTACTTC
D: TRBD1; size: once; J: TRBJ1-3; V: TRBV7-6; CDR3: CASSDPGQLIPESSGNTIYF; DNA: TGTGCCAGCAGCGACCCGGGACAGCTAATTCCGGAGAGCTCTGGAAACACCATATATTTT
D: NA; size: NA; J: TRBJ1-2; V: TRBV7-9; CDR3: CASSLLPRGNYGYTF; DNA: TGTGCCAGCAGCCTCCTGCCCAGGGGAAACTATGGCTACACCTTC
D: NA; size: NA; J: TRBJ2-2; V: TRBV19; CDR3: CASSTDREGAGELFF; DNA: TGTGCCAGTAGTACGGACAGGGAGGGGGCCGGGGAGCTGTTTTTT
D: NA; size: NA; J: TRBJ2-2; V: TRBV5-1; CDR3: CASSPYDNFAGELFF; DNA: TGCGCCAGCAGCCCCTACGACAACTTCGCCGGGGAGCTGTTTTTT
D: TRBD1; size: once; J: TRBJ2-1; V: TRBV6-5; CDR3: CASRTTGDSYNEQFF; DNA: TGTGCCAGCAGAACTACAGGGGACTCCTACAATGAGCAGTTCTTC
D: NA; size: NA; J: TRBJ1-3; V: TRBV7-2; CDR3: CASSPATGQSSGNTIYF; DNA: TGTGCCAGCAGCCCCGCGACAGGCCAGAGCTCTGGAAACACCATATATTTT
D: TRBD1; size: once; J: TRBJ2-7; V: TRBV2; CDR3: CANSGTGGDEQYF; DNA: TGTGCCAATTCCGGGACAGGGGGTGACGAGCAGTACTTC
D: TRBD1; size: NA; J: TRBJ1-2; V: TRBV7-9; CDR3: CASSLPFGQGKNYGYTF; DNA: TGTGCCAGCAGCTTACCCTTCGGACAGGGGAAAAACTATGGCTACACCTTC
D: NA; size: NA; J: TRBJ2-7; V: TRBV15; CDR3: CATSRDKEAEQYF; DNA: TGTGCCACCAGCAGAGATAAAGAAGCCGAGCAGTACTTC
D: NA; size: few; J: TRBJ1-3; V: TRBV30; CDR3: CAWSVGRQTGNTIYF; DNA: TGTGCCTGGAGTGTCGGGAGACAGACTGGAAACACCATATATTTT
D: TRBD2; size: NA; J: TRBJ2-3; V: TRBV11-2; CDR3: CASSRAGSSNTQYF; DNA: TGTGCCAGCAGTAGAGCGGGATCATCGAATACGCAGTATTTT
D: TRBD1; size: NA; J: TRBJ1-2; V: TRBV7-9; CDR3: CASSLIGGQDLGGYTF; DNA: TGTGCCAGCAGCTTGATAGGGGGACAGGATTTAGGTGGCTACACCTTC
D: TRBD1; size: NA; J: TRBJ2-7; V: TRBV7-9; CDR3: CASSLADRGLSYEQYF; DNA: TGTGCCAGCAGCTTAGCGGACAGGGGGCTTTCCTACGAGCAGTACTTC
D: TRBD2; size: few; J: TRBJ2-7; V: TRBV4-2; CDR3: CASSQSYGGAPYEQYF; DNA: TGTGCCAGCAGCCAAAGTTACGGGGGGGCCCCCTACGAGCAGTACTTC
D: NA; size: NA; J: TRBJ1-5; V: TRBV18; CDR3: CASSPQGNQPQHF; DNA: TGTGCCAGCTCACCACAGGGGAATCAGCCCCAGCATTTT
D: TRBD1; size: NA; J: TRBJ1-1; V: TRBV19; CDR3: CASSTGQGPWNTEAFF; DNA: TGTGCCAGTAGTACGGGACAGGGGCCCTGGAACACTGAAGCTTTCTTT
D: TRBD1; size: NA; J: TRBJ1-1; V: TRBV5-6; CDR3: CASSSGQAGAFF; DNA: TGTGCCAGCAGCTCTGGACAGGCAGGGGCTTTCTTT
D: TRBD2; size: few; J: TRBJ2-5; V: TRBV29-1; CDR3: CSVERLAGVETQYF; DNA: TGCAGCGTTGAACGACTAGCGGGAGTGGAGACCCAGTACTTC
D: TRBD1; size: NA; J: TRBJ1-5; V: TRBV4-1; CDR3: CASSTDRDQPQHF; DNA: TGCGCCAGCAGCACAGACAGGGATCAGCCCCAGCATTTT
D: TRBD1; size: once; J: TRBJ1-2; V: TRBV18; CDR3: CASSSGQTYGYTF; DNA: TGTGCCAGCTCATCGGGACAGACCTATGGCTACACCTTC
D: NA; size: few; J: TRBJ1-1; V: TRBV19; CDR3: CASSRLDGGQSFF; DNA: TGTGCCAGTAGTCGGCTAGACGGGGGGCAATCTTTCTTT
D: NA; size: NA; J: TRBJ1-2; V: TRBV6-5; CDR3: CASCRKGLYGYTF; DNA: TGTGCCAGCTGTCGTAAGGGGCTCTATGGCTACACCTTC
D: NA; size: NA; J: TRBJ2-1; V: TRBV5-6; CDR3: CASSIRFLNEQFF; DNA: TGTGCCAGCAGCATCCGGTTTCTAAATGAGCAGTTCTTC
D: NA; size: NA; J: TRBJ1-6; V: TRBV6-1; CDR3: CASSDRGRDSPLHF; DNA: TGTGCCAGCAGTGATCGCGGTCGAGATTCACCCCTCCACTTT
D: NA; size: NA; J: TRBJ1-2; V: TRBV9; CDR3: CASSQAPYSYGYTF; DNA: TGTGCCAGCAGTCAGGCTCCCTATAGCTATGGCTACACCTTC
D: TRBD1; size: NA; J: TRBJ2-1; V: TRBV4-1; CDR3: CASSQSTGGFYNEQFF; DNA: TGCGCCAGCAGCCAGTCGACAGGGGGCTTTTACAATGAGCAGTTCTTC
D: NA; size: few; J: TRBJ1-1; V: TRBV18; CDR3: CASSPSIQDTEAFF; DNA: TGTGCCAGCTCACCTTCGATTCAGGACACTGAAGCTTTCTTT
D: TRBD2; size: NA; J: TRBJ2-1; V: TRBV10-1; CDR3: CASSESFAGGYNEQFF; DNA: TGCGCCAGCAGTGAGTCCTTTGCGGGAGGGTACAATGAGCAGTTCTTC
D: NA; size: NA; J: TRBJ2-2; V: TRBV7-9; CDR3: CASSLATNTGELFF; DNA: TGTGCCAGCAGCTTAGCCACGAACACCGGGGAGCTGTTTTTT
D: NA; size: NA; J: TRBJ1-2; V: TRBV3-1/TRBV3-2; CDR3: CASSQETGWDGYTF; DNA: TGTGCCAGCAGCCAAGAAACAGGGTGGGATGGCTACACCTTC
D: NA; size: NA; J: TRBJ2-5; V: TRBV2; CDR3: CASSKEGVLQETQYF; DNA: TGTGCCAGCAGCAAGGAAGGAGTCCTACAAGAGACCCAGTACTTC
D: NA; size: once; J: TRBJ1-1; V: TRBV21-1; CDR3: CASSLPGQGNTEAFF; DNA: TGTGCCAGCAGCCTACCGGGACAGGGGAACACTGAAGCTTTCTTT
D: NA; size: once; J: TRBJ2-2; V: TRBV19; CDR3: CASSSQTSLLGGELFF; DNA: TGTGCCAGTAGTTCACAGACCTCCTTGCTCGGCGGGGAGCTGTTTTTT
D: NA; size: NA; J: TRBJ1-1; V: TRBV3-1/TRBV3-2; CDR3: CASSQVSVPLNTEAFF; DNA: TGTGCCAGCAGCCAAGTTAGCGTACCCTTGAACACTGAAGCTTTCTTT
D: NA; size: NA; J: TRBJ1-4; V: TRBV28; CDR3: CASSPRELVTPKGEKLFF; DNA: TGTGCCAGCAGCCCTCGGGAGTTGGTAACACCTAAAGGGGAAAAACTGTTTTTT
D: NA; size: NA; J: TRBJ1-1; V: TRBV6-5; CDR3: CASSFGKNAFF; DNA: TGTGCCAGCAGTTTCGGGAAGAATGCTTTCTTT
D: TRBD2; size: NA; J: TRBJ2-3; V: TRBV25-1; CDR3: CASSVLAGGPSGDTQYF; DNA: TGTGCCAGCAGCGTCCTAGCGGGAGGGCCTTCGGGAGATACGCAGTATTTT
D: NA; size: NA; J: TRBJ2-2; V: TRBV27; CDR3: CASSLSRSTGELFF; DNA: TGTGCCAGCAGTTTGTCTAGATCCACCGGGGAGCTGTTTTTT
D: NA; size: NA; J: TRBJ2-1; V: TRBV12-3/TRBV12-4; CDR3: CASTKGLQYSQFF; DNA: TGTGCCAGCACCAAGGGACTCCAATATTCGCAGTTCTTC
D: TRBD1; size: NA; J: TRBJ1-6; V: TRBV5-4; CDR3: CASSARDRGRNSPLHF; DNA: TGTGCCAGCAGCGCCCGCGACAGGGGGAGAAATTCACCCCTCCACTTT
D: TRBD1; size: NA; J: TRBJ1-5; V: TRBV10-2; CDR3: CASSHRDRGSNQPQHF; DNA: TGCGCCAGCAGTCACCGGGACAGGGGTAGCAATCAGCCCCAGCATTTT
D: TRBD1; size: NA; J: TRBJ1-2; V: TRBV28; CDR3: CASSSGETGSNGYTF; DNA: TGTGCCAGCAGTTCCGGAGAGACAGGGAGCAATGGCTACACCTTC
D: NA; size: NA; J: TRBJ2-5; V: TRBV5-4; CDR3: CASSLVTGNQETQYF; DNA: TGTGCCAGCAGCTTGGTCACAGGGAACCAAGAGACCCAGTACTTC
D: NA; size: NA; J: TRBJ1-1; V: TRBV7-9; CDR3: CASSPRDTEAFF; DNA: TGTGCCAGCAGCCCCCGTGACACTGAAGCTTTCTTT
D: TRBD1; size: once; J: TRBJ1-3; V: TRBV6-1; CDR3: CASSEMGTGGNTIYF; DNA: TGTGCCAGCAGTGAAATGGGGACAGGGGGAAACACCATATATTTT
D: NA; size: NA; J: TRBJ1-1; V: TRBV5-1; CDR3: CASSPPNMNTEAFF; DNA: TGCGCCAGCAGCCCTCCGAACATGAACACTGAAGCTTTCTTT
D: NA; size: NA; J: TRBJ1-5; V: TRBV28; CDR3: CASSSSPLRGYSNQPQHF; DNA: TGTGCCAGCAGTTCGTCCCCTCTACGGGGTTATAGCAATCAGCCCCAGCATTTT